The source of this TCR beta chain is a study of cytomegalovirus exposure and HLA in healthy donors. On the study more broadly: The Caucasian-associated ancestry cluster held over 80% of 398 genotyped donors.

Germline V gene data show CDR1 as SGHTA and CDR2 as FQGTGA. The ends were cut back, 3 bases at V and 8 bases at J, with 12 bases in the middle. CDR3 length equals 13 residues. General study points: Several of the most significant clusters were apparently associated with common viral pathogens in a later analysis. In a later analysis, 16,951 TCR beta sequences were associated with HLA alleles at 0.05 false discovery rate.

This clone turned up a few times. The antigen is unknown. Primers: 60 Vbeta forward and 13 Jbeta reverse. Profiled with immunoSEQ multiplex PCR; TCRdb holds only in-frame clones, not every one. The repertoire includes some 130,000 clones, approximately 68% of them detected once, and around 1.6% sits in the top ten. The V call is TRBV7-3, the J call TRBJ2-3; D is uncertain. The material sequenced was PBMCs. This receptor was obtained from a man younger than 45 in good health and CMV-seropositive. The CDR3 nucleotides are TGTGCCAGCAGCTTGGCCTCCTCCGCTACGCAGTATTTT. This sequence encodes CASSLASSATQYF.